The rows below give T cell receptor beta chains drawn from one sample of a study of Graves' ophthalmopathy and Graves' hyperthyroidism. In TCRdb, the multiplex PCR reads were re-called with MiXCR into one record per CDR3 protein. This sample has approximately 330,000 distinct CDR3 sequences, with 15% to 20% found just once. The material sequenced was peripheral blood. These TCRs come from an adult man with Graves' ophthalmopathy. CDR3s include the opening cysteine and the closing phenylalanine or tryptophan. D genes are given only for firm matches. A row's size may be missing; if present it is once, few, many or a size class.

TRBV7-8,TRBD2,NA,TRBJ2-5,TGTGCCAGCAGCCCATTAGCGGGAATGGGAGAGACCCAGTACTTC,CASSPLAGMGETQYF
TRBV4-3,NA,NA,TRBJ1-5,TGCGCCAGCAGCCAAACCTATAGGGGTCAGCCCCAGCATTTT,CASSQTYRGQPQHF
TRBV6-1,NA,NA,TRBJ2-7,TGTGCCAGCACCGGGGACACCGCCTACGAGCAGTACTTC,CASTGDTAYEQYF
TRBV9,NA,NA,TRBJ2-2,TGTGCCAGCAGCGTAGCGGACCCAAACGGGGAGCTGTTTTTT,CASSVADPNGELFF
TRBV27,TRBD1,many,TRBJ2-5,TGTGCCAGGGGGAGGGGATGGACAGGGGCCAAAGAGACCCAGTACTTC,CARGRGWTGAKETQYF
TRBV6-1,NA,many,TRBJ1-2,TGTGCCAGCAGTGCCAGTAACTATGGCTACACCTTC,CASSASNYGYTF
TRBV3-1,NA,many,TRBJ2-7,TGTGCCAGCAGCCAAGTTATGGAGGCCTACGAGCAGTACTTC,CASSQVMEAYEQYF
TRBV6-5,TRBD2,many,TRBJ2-7,TGTGCCAGCAGGACTGGGGGGGTAGGAAACGAGCAGTACTTC,CASRTGGVGNEQYF
TRBV19,NA,NA,TRBJ1-2,TGTGCCAGTAGTATTTGGTCGGGAGACTATGGCTACACCTTC,CASSIWSGDYGYTF
TRBV7-2,NA,many,TRBJ1-5,TGTGCCAGCAGCGATCAAAACGATCAGCCCCAGCATTTT,CASSDQNDQPQHF
TRBV6-5,NA,many,TRBJ1-2,TGTGCCAGCAGTAGGGGCCGGGAAACTTTCTATGGCTACACCTTC,CASSRGRETFYGYTF
TRBV28,TRBD1,NA,TRBJ1-1,TGTGCCAGCAGTCCCCTCAGGGGGAAGAACACTGAAGCTTTCTTT,CASSPLRGKNTEAFF
TRBV27,TRBD2,many,TRBJ2-7,TGTGCCAGCAGTAGAAGCGGGGGCCCCTACGAGCAGTACTTC,CASSRSGGPYEQYF
TRBV28,NA,NA,TRBJ1-5,TGTGCCAGCAGCGGTCGGGGGCAAGGGAATCAGCCCCAGCATTTT,CASSGRGQGNQPQHF
TRBV20-1,NA,few,TRBJ2-5,TGCAGTGCTCTACAGGAGACCCAGTACTTC,CSALQETQYF
TRBV24-1,NA,many,TRBJ1-4,TGTGCCACCAGTGATCCAGGGGCTAATAATGAAAAACTGTTTTTT,CATSDPGANNEKLFF
TRBV20-1,TRBD1,NA,TRBJ2-7,TGCAGTGCTAGAACCGGGACAGGGGGGGGCGAGCAGTACTTC,CSARTGTGGGEQYF
TRBV20-1,NA,many,TRBJ2-7,TGCAGTGCTGGAAATTACAGGGACTACGAGCAGTACTTC,CSAGNYRDYEQYF
TRBV19,NA,many,TRBJ1-1,TGTGCCAGTAGTTTCCAATCAGGAACCCCAGGCACTGAAGCTTTCTTT,CASSFQSGTPGTEAFF
TRBV6-2/TRBV6-3,TRBD2,many,TRBJ2-5,TGTGCCAGCAGTAATAGCGGGGGGGCCCAGGAGACCCAGTACTTC,CASSNSGGAQETQYF
TRBV5-6,TRBD2,many,TRBJ2-5,TGTGCCAGCAGCTTGGCGGGTGGGTCTAGCGGGAAAGAGACCCAGTACTTC,CASSLAGGSSGKETQYF
TRBV7-6,NA,many,TRBJ2-7,TGTGCCAGCAGCTCCCGGGAAGGGGAGCAGTACTTC,CASSSREGEQYF
TRBV12-3/TRBV12-4,TRBD1,many,TRBJ2-7,TGTGCCAGCACCACCGACAGGGGCCGTACCTACGAGCAGTACTTC,CASTTDRGRTYEQYF
TRBV2,TRBD1,NA,TRBJ1-2,TGTGCCAGCAAGGGAGGGGGCACTAACTATGGCTACACCTTC,CASKGGGTNYGYTF
TRBV12-3/TRBV12-4,TRBD1,many,TRBJ1-1,TGTGCCAGCAGGCCCACCTGGACAGGGGCAACTACTGAAGCTTTCTTT,CASRPTWTGATTEAFF
TRBV12-3/TRBV12-4,TRBD2,once,TRBJ2-7,TGTGCCAGCAGTTTAGAGCGGGAGAGAGGCGAGCAGTACTTC,CASSLERERGEQYF
TRBV6-2/TRBV6-3,TRBD2,many,TRBJ2-2,TGTGCCAGCACTAGCGGGGGGGCCCGGACCGGGGAGCTGTTTTTT,CASTSGGARTGELFF
TRBV5-5,NA,NA,TRBJ1-6,TGTGCCAGCAGGTACCGGGACAACAATTCACCCCTCCACTTT,CASRYRDNNSPLHF
TRBV19,TRBD1,many,TRBJ2-5,TGTGCCAGTAGTACCCGGACAGGGAGGCAAGAGACCCAGTACTTC,CASSTRTGRQETQYF
TRBV28,NA,NA,TRBJ1-5,TGTGCCAGCAGTACCCAGGATGTTCAGCATTTT,CASSTQDVQHF
TRBV6-5,TRBD1,NA,TRBJ2-5,TGTGCCAGCAGTTACGCACGGGACAGGGGGCAAGAGACCCAGTACTTC,CASSYARDRGQETQYF
TRBV20-1,NA,many,TRBJ2-5,TGCAGTGCTAGAGAACAAGAGACCCAGTACTTC,CSAREQETQYF
TRBV20-1,TRBD1,many,TRBJ1-3,TGCAGTGCACGCGCCGCTACAGGGGGCTCCAGTGGAAACACCATATATTTT,CSARAATGGSSGNTIYF
TRBV24-1,TRBD1,many,TRBJ1-2,TGTGCCACCAGTGATCATGGACAGGGCTATGGCTACACCTTC,CATSDHGQGYGYTF
TRBV6-5,NA,many,TRBJ2-7,TGTGCCAGCAGTTATGGCCCGGGACACGGCGAGCAGTACTTC,CASSYGPGHGEQYF
TRBV10-3,NA,many,TRBJ2-2,TGTGCCATCAGTGAGAGCGAGATCGCGAACACCGGGGAGCTGTTTTTT,CAISESEIANTGELFF
TRBV4-1,TRBD1,few,TRBJ2-7,TGCGCCAGCAGCCAGGGACAGGGTAGTCGCTCCTACGAGCAGTACTTC,CASSQGQGSRSYEQYF
TRBV30,TRBD1,NA,TRBJ1-2,TGTGCCTGTCAAAAGGGACAGGGAATTGGCTACACCTTC,CACQKGQGIGYTF
TRBV28,NA,NA,TRBJ2-7,TGTGCCGGCAGTTTAACCACAAACTCCTACGAGCAGTACTTC,CAGSLTTNSYEQYF
TRBV20-1,TRBD1,many,TRBJ2-7,TGCAGTGCAGGCCGGGACAGTACCTACGAGCAGTACTTC,CSAGRDSTYEQYF
TRBV5-1,NA,many,TRBJ1-1,TGCGCCAGCAGCTTGGCGCCCCGGGGTGGCACTGAAGCTTTCTTT,CASSLAPRGGTEAFF